A single sample gave rise to the 8 T cell receptor beta chains below, sequenced in a study of blood T cell repertoires in COVID-19. Only in-frame clones appear in the TCRdb table, and some are missing; sequencing was by immunoSEQ multiplex PCR. The table has about 240,000 clones, about 82% seen once. What was sequenced was peripheral blood. The receptors originated from a man older than 75 with acute or convalescent COVID-19.

This sequence joins TRBV19 and TRBJ1-2; D remains ambiguous. V was clipped by 0 bases and J by 7 bases, with 15 bases between them. This CDR3 is 15 amino acids long. Germline V gene sequence: CDR1 LNHDA, CDR2 SQIVND (reference sequence). The chain's CDR3 is CASSIDRVNPIGYTF. In DNA, the CDR3 is TGTGCCAGTAGTATAGATCGGGTGAACCCAATTGGCTACACCTTC.

CDR3 sequence: CASSPTGGFSSYGYTF. For the CDR3, the DNA is TGTGCCAGCAGCCCAACGGGAGGGTTTTCCAGCTATGGCTACACCTTC. The chain couples TRBV3-1 (or the pseudogene TRBV3-2) to TRBJ1-2; no reliable D call. V shed 4 bases and J shed 4 bases, with 19 bases lying between them. CDR3 size: 16 residues. Germline CDR1 reads LGHDT; CDR2 reads YNNKEL (reference sequence).

The count of this clone is one. The V and J genes are TRBV7-6 and TRBJ2-5, with a tentative D call TRBD2 (5 bases). Germline CDR1 is SGHVS and CDR2 is FNYEAQ. This CDR3 region has 15 residues. With 1 base removed from V and 3 bases from J, the gap between germline ends came to 12 bases. CDR3 coding DNA: TGTGCCAGCAGCTTAGAGTCCGGGGTTGAAGAGACCCAGTACTTC. Amino acids: CASSLESGVEETQYF.

For the CDR3, the DNA is TGTGCCAGCACCTCGGCGGCGGGGGCAGAGACCCAGTACTTC. This encodes CASTSAAGAETQYF. The chain is built from TRBV6-5 and TRBJ2-5; D is possibly TRBD2 (7 bases). The V gene's germline CDR1 is MNHEY and CDR2 SVGAGI. Trimming cost V 7 bases and J 4 bases, with 16 bases left between them. The CDR3 has 14 amino acids.

The gene calls are TRBV28 and TRBJ1-5; a weak D match, TRBD1 (6 bases). Germline values: CDR1 MDHEN, CDR2 SYDVKM. V lost 7 bases and J lost 0, with 13 bases in between. This CDR3 comprises 15 residues. The CDR3 DNA is TGTGCCAGCATTAATACAGGGCTTAGCAATCAGCCCCAGCATTTT. Its translation is CASINTGLSNQPQHF.

This chain links TRBV5-1 with TRBJ2-7; D is possibly TRBD2 (5 bases). V lost 4 bases, J lost 0 bases, and 14 bases lay in between. The CDR3 is 15 amino acids. Germline V gene lookup returns CDR1 SGHRS and CDR2 YFSETQ. The CDR3 nucleotides read TGCGCCAGCAGCATTGACGGGGATCCCTCCTACGAGCAGTACTTC. Its translation is CASSIDGDPSYEQYF.

Comment on this clone: Additional DNA sequences in this sample encode the identical CDR3. This rearrangement joins TRBV5-1 to TRBJ1-1; D is unresolved. Trimming removed 0 bases at V and 0 bases at J, with 6 bases between. The germline gives CDR1 SGHRS, CDR2 YFSETQ. This CDR3 comprises 14 residues. In DNA, the CDR3 is TGCGCCAGCAGCTTGGCGGGAATGAACACTGAAGCTTTCTTT. It yields the protein CASSLAGMNTEAFF. Looking up the rest from reference TRBV5-1 and TRBJ1-1 gives the full variable domain: KAGVTQTPRYLIKTRGQQVTLSCSPISGHRSVSWYQQTPGQGLQFLFEYFSETQRNKGNFPGRFSGRQFSNSRSEMNVSTLELGDSALYLCASSLAGMNTEAFFGQGTRLTVV.

This chain uses TRBV18 with TRBJ2-1; 12 positions agree with TRBD2. This CDR3 has 16 amino acids. The germline V gene encodes CDR1 KGHSH and CDR2 LQKENI. V lost 3 bases to trimming and J lost 6 bases; unmatched junction nucleotides: 6. The CDR3 bases are TGTGCCAGCTCACCGGAGACTAGCGGGAGACTCAATGAGCAGTTCTTC. As protein: CASSPETSGRLNEQFF.